One sample yielded the 30 T cell receptor beta chains listed below, sequenced in a study of shared clonotypes between healthy human individuals. The assay was immunoSEQ multiplex PCR, and TCRdb's table has in-frame clones only and misses some. The sample consists of about 480,000 clones, about three quarters of them appearing once. Material: PBMCs. These TCRs come from a woman aged 40 to 50 in good health. Some clones in this sample may be carry-over from other donors' samples.

CDR3 amino acids: CAWSVGLTGNTIYF. CDR3 nucleotide sequence: TGTGCCTGGAGTGTCGGATTAACTGGAAACACCATATATTTT. V is TRBV30 and J is TRBJ1-3, with D uncertain. CDR1 GTSNPN and CDR2 SVGIG come from the germline V gene (reference sequence). The CDR3 consists of 14 residues. V lost 0 bases and J lost 2, with 8 bases in between.

The chain is built from TRBV7-3 and TRBJ2-1; 11 bases align to TRBD2. After removal of 5 bases from V and 4 bases from J, the junction contained 4 bases not matched to a gene. The CDR3 consists of 15 residues. Germline CDR1 is SGHTA and CDR2 is FQGTGA. The CDR3 bases are TGTGCCAGCAGCCCCCGACTAGCGGGGTACAATGAGCAGTTCTTC. Protein product: CASSPRLAGYNEQFF.

About this clone: Other DNA sequences in the same sample also yield this CDR3. The chain couples TRBV27 to TRBJ1-2; D gene uncertain. V was shortened by 5 bases and J by 4 bases, with 8 bases between the two germline ends. From germline, CDR1 is MNHEY and CDR2 SMNVEV (reference sequence). The CDR3 totals 12 residues. The CDR3 sequence: CASSLKGYGYTF. The CDR3 region has the DNA TGTGCCAGCAGTCTAAAGGGCTATGGCTACACCTTC.

This chain uses TRBV2 with TRBJ2-3, with D possibly TRBD1 on 5 matching bases. This CDR3 spans 13 amino acids. Germline values: CDR1 SNHLY, CDR2 FYNNEI. Trimming cost V 8 bases and J 1 base, with 10 bases left between them. In DNA, the CDR3 is TGTGCCAGCTTTACAGGAGGCACAGATACGCAGTATTTT. Amino acids: CASFTGGTDTQYF.

This chain joins TRBV7-9 and TRBJ1-4; D uncertain. This CDR3 comprises 16 residues. The V end was cut by 0 bases, the J end by 0 bases, with 8 bases between. Germline CDR1 SEHNR, CDR2 FQNEAQ (reference sequence). CDR3 in amino acids: CASSLAYRATNEKLFF. The CDR3 DNA reads TGTGCCAGCAGCTTAGCGTACAGAGCAACTAATGAAAAACTGTTTTTT.

This clone was detected only once. Here the CDR3 reads CASSPDSYYEQYF. CDR3 nucleotide sequence: TGTGCCAGCAGCCCCGACAGCTACTACGAGCAGTACTTC. The V gene is TRBV4-2, the J gene TRBJ2-7, with a possible D match to TRBD1 (5 bases). This CDR3 spans 13 amino acids. The germline V and J ends were trimmed by 4 bases and 3 bases, with 10 bases remaining between them. Germline CDR1 reads LGHNA; CDR2 reads YNFKEQ.

This clone came up a few times. The chain couples TRBV5-1 to TRBJ1-4; D ambiguous. Germline V gives CDR1 SGHRS, CDR2 YFSETQ. Trimming took 6 bases from V and 2 from J, leaving 11 bases between them. This CDR3 has 14 amino acids. The CDR3: CASTMTPTNEKLFF. The CDR3, as DNA: TGCGCCAGCACCATGACACCGACTAATGAAAAACTGTTTTTT.

V and J are TRBV5-4 and TRBJ2-5, with 12 bases aligning to TRBD2. J was trimmed by 4 bases and V by 4 bases; bases with no gene match: 5. The germline V gene encodes CDR1 SGHNT and CDR2 YYREEE (reference sequence). The CDR3 consists of 15 residues. The CDR3 reads CASSPLAGGLETQYF. CDR3 sequence (DNA): TGTGCCAGCAGCCCGCTAGCGGGAGGGTTAGAGACCCAGTACTTC.

This chain links TRBV18 with TRBJ2-3; TRBD2 matches at 7 bases. The V gene end was trimmed by 1 base and the J gene end by 8 bases; junction bases not matched to a gene: 3. This CDR3 spans 13 amino acids. Germline CDR1 is KGHSH and CDR2 is LQKENI. Here the CDR3 reads CASSPQGTITQYF. DNA for the CDR3: TGTGCCAGCTCACCACAGGGGACTATTACGCAGTATTTT.

V gene TRBV9 combines with J gene TRBJ1-1; D gene ambiguous. The CDR3 is 14 amino acids. Germline assignment: CDR1 SGDLS and CDR2 YYNGEE. V dropped 4 bases and J dropped 1 base, with 11 bases sitting between them. The CDR3 region is CASSPVQPNTEAFF. The CDR3 DNA follows: TGTGCCAGCAGCCCGGTCCAGCCGAACACTGAAGCTTTCTTT. Based on the CDR3 plus reference TRBV9 and TRBJ1-1, the full variable domain is DSGVTQTPKHLITATGQRVTLRCSPRSGDLSVYWYQQSLDQGLQFLIQYYNGEERAKGNILERFSAQQFPDLHSELNLSSLELGDSALYFCASSPVQPNTEAFFGQGTRLTVV.

Comment on this clone: Other DNA variants within this sample encode the same CDR3. The V call is TRBV20-1, the J call TRBJ2-7; D uncertain. Germline-derived CDR1 and CDR2 are DFQATT and SNEGSKA (reference sequence). The germline V and J ends were trimmed by 6 bases and 1 base, with 7 bases remaining between them. The CDR3 covers 11 residues. CDR3 region: CSAADSYEQYF. The CDR3 nucleotides are TGCAGTGCGGCGGATTCCTACGAGCAGTACTTC.

This clone was counted a few times. The CDR3 nucleotides read TGTGCCAGCAGCCAAGATCGCGGGACTGGCTACACCTTC. Protein: CASSQDRGTGYTF. The gene calls are TRBV14 and TRBJ1-2, with a weak D call TRBD1 (5 bases). Trimming left V 0 bases short and J 7 bases short, with 9 bases between. Germline V CDR1 and CDR2: SGHDN, FVKESK. CDR3 size: 13 residues.

The chain uses TRBV9 and TRBJ2-6, with a weak D call TRBD2 (6 bases). Germline assignment: CDR1 SGDLS and CDR2 YYNGEE. The V end was cut by 0 bases, the J end by 0 bases, with 28 bases between. The CDR3 loop spans 23 amino acids. CDR3 in DNA: TGTGCCAGCAGCGTAGAAGCCCTTGGTAGGGTTGCGGGACGAAGCTCTGGGGCCAACGTCCTGACTTTC. Protein sequence: CASSVEALGRVAGRSSGANVLTF.

This clone has a handful of counts. The chain couples TRBV30 to TRBJ1-5; tentative D call: TRBD1 (5 bases). The CDR3 consists of 15 residues. Trimming removed 0 bases at V and 2 bases at J, with 11 bases between. CDR1 is GTSNPN, CDR2 SVGIG, per germline (reference sequence). The CDR3 region is CAWSVQGLGNQPQHF. CDR3 sequence (DNA): TGTGCCTGGAGTGTCCAGGGCTTGGGCAATCAGCCCCAGCATTTT.

The chain combines TRBV4-3 with TRBJ2-1; 11 bases map to TRBD2. Unmatched junction bases numbered 7, after V lost 3 bases and J lost 3 bases. Germline lookup yields CDR1 LGHNA and CDR2 YSLEER. The CDR3 has 17 amino acids. The DNA for the CDR3 is TGCGCCAGCAGCCAGGCACCCGGGACTAGCGGCTACAATGAGCAGTTCTTC. Residues: CASSQAPGTSGYNEQFF.

This clone was observed at least ten times. V usage is TRBV6-5 and J usage is TRBJ1-1; D perhaps matches TRBD1 (5 bases). The V gene lost 2 bases and the J gene lost 5 bases, with 18 bases spanning the gap. Germline assignment: CDR1 MNHEY and CDR2 SVGAGI. This CDR3 spans 16 amino acids. This chain's CDR3 is CASSYGSGLVLTEAFF. CDR3 nucleotide sequence: TGTGCCAGCAGTTACGGGTCAGGGCTCGTGTTAACTGAAGCTTTCTTT.

This chain connects TRBV5-4 to TRBJ2-1; TRBD2 matches 7 bases. Per the germline V gene, CDR1 is SGHNT and CDR2 is YYREEE (reference sequence). CDR3 length: 16 residues. Trimming cost V 0 bases and J 9 bases; bases outside gene matches: 12. In nucleotides, the CDR3 is TGTGCCAGCAGCTTGGTTTGGTGGGAGGGCCAGGTTGAGCAGTTCTTC. This gives the protein CASSLVWWEGQVEQFF.

The chain has TRBV14 and TRBJ2-7; 11 bases line up with TRBD2. The CDR3 spans 17 residues. J gave up 4 bases and V 0 bases, and 8 bases lay outside the gene matches. Germline assignment: CDR1 SGHDN and CDR2 FVKESK. This CDR3 reads CASSQDFRASGRYEQYF. The CDR3, as DNA: TGTGCCAGCAGCCAAGATTTTCGGGCTAGCGGGAGGTACGAGCAGTACTTC.

The chain links TRBV5-1 to TRBJ2-3; the match to TRBD1 covers 7 bases. The CDR3 length is 13 residues. J lost 4 bases, V lost 3 bases, and 2 bases had no gene match. CDR1 is SGHRS and CDR2 is YFSETQ in the germline V gene. The CDR3: CASSSGQADTQYF. The CDR3 region has the DNA TGCGCCAGCAGCTCCGGACAGGCAGATACGCAGTATTTT.

This clone appeared once. A far larger clone is off by one base, so a read error is likely. The chain recombines TRBV7-2 with TRBJ2-3, with TRBD1 matching 10 bases. Germline V gene sequence: CDR1 SGHTA, CDR2 FQGNSA. This CDR3 region has 14 residues. V gave up 5 bases and J gave up 5 bases; unmatched junction bases: 4. Here the CDR3 reads CASSQGTGVDTQYF. The CDR3 DNA reads TGTGCCAGCAGCCAAGGGACAGGGGTAGATACGCAGTATTTT.

This clone was observed a handful of times. This sequence joins TRBV5-4 and TRBJ2-7, with D possibly being TRBD2 (6 bases). Trimming took 0 bases from V and 3 from J, leaving 10 bases between them. The CDR3 totals 14 residues. Germline V lookup: CDR1 SGHNT, CDR2 YYREEE (reference sequence). The CDR3 sequence: CASSLVGSIYEQYF. For the CDR3, the DNA is TGTGCCAGCAGCTTGGTCGGGAGCATCTACGAGCAGTACTTC.

The chain recombines TRBV7-3 with TRBJ2-2, with 13 bases matching TRBD2. The V gene end was trimmed by 4 bases and the J gene end by 6 bases; junction bases not matched to a gene: 5. Germline CDR1 reads SGHTA; CDR2 reads FQGTGA. The CDR3 extends over 16 amino acids. CDR3 DNA sequence: TGTGCCAGCAGCTCCACTAGCGGGAGGGCCCCCGGGGAGCTGTTTTTT. This translates into CASSSTSGRAPGELFF. Combining the CDR3 with reference TRBV7-3 and TRBJ2-2 gives the whole variable domain GAGVSQTPSNKVTEKGKYVELRCDPISGHTALYWYRQSLGQGPEFLIYFQGTGAADDSGLPNDRFFAVRPEGSVSTLKIQRTERGDSAVYLCASSSTSGRAPGELFFGEGSRLTVL.

The chain is built from TRBV19 and TRBJ1-5; 7 bases align to TRBD1. CDR1 and CDR2 from the germline V gene are LNHDA and SQIVND (reference sequence). The CDR3 covers 13 residues. Trimming removed 5 bases from V and 6 bases from J; junction bases left unmatched: 4. DNA for the CDR3: TGTGCCAGTAGTCCCACAGGGGCTCAGCCCCAGCATTTT. This encodes CASSPTGAQPQHF. The complete variable domain, with remaining parts taken from reference TRBV19 and TRBJ1-5, reads DGGITQSPKYLFRKEGQNVTLSCEQNLNHDAMYWYRQDPGQGLRLIYYSQIVNDFQKGDIAEGYSVSREKKESFPLTVTSAQKNPTAFYLCASSPTGAQPQHFGDGTRLSIL.

The CDR3 region is CAWSRSPEGYEQYF. The CDR3, as DNA: TGTGCCTGGAGTAGATCGCCGGAGGGGTACGAGCAGTACTTC. V usage is TRBV30 and J usage is TRBJ2-7; TRBD2 might be the D (6 bases). The CDR3 loop spans 14 amino acids. The V gene lost 2 bases and the J gene lost 4 bases, with 15 bases spanning the gap. CDR1 and CDR2 (germline): GTSNPN, SVGIG (reference sequence). The entire variable domain, with the rest obtained from reference TRBV30 and TRBJ2-7, is as follows: SQTIHQWPATLVQPVGSPLSLECTVEGTSNPNLYWYRQAAGRGLQLLFYSVGIGQISSEVPQNLSASRPQDRQFILSSKKLLLSDSGFYLCAWSRSPEGYEQYFGPGTRLTVT.

The V call is TRBV6-4, the J call TRBJ2-3; no clear D. Germline assignment: CDR1 MRHNA and CDR2 SNTAGT. This CDR3 has 14 amino acids. Trimming removed 7 bases at V and 2 bases at J, with 13 bases between. In DNA, the CDR3 is TGTGCCAGCATCCCTCCGACGAACACAGATACGCAGTATTTT. Its translation is CASIPPTNTDTQYF.

V is TRBV10-3 and J is TRBJ2-7; 12 bases map to TRBD2. This CDR3 is built from 16 residues. Germline values: CDR1 ENHRY, CDR2 SYGVKD. With V trimmed by 0 bases and J by 3 bases, 3 bases remained unmatched. DNA for the CDR3: TGTGCCATCAGTGAGTCGGGACTAGCGGGCGGCTACGAGCAGTACTTC. This encodes CAISESGLAGGYEQYF.

This rearrangement joins TRBV4-1 to TRBJ1-1; D might be TRBD1 (5 bases). V was cut by 4 bases and J by 1 base, with 13 bases left in between. CDR3 length: 15 residues. Germline assignment: CDR1 MGHRA and CDR2 YSYEKL. The CDR3 reads CASSLPGGTNTEAFF. In DNA, the CDR3 is TGCGCCAGCAGCCTCCCCGGCGGGACGAACACTGAAGCTTTCTTT.

The chain couples TRBV5-1 to TRBJ1-2; D call uncertain. CDR1 SGHRS and CDR2 YFSETQ come from the germline V gene. V was cut by 5 bases and J by 2 bases, with 10 bases left in between. The CDR3 is 13 residues long. CDR3 sequence (DNA): TGCGCCAGCAGTCCCGGAGTCAACTATGGCTACACCTTC. Translated, it gives CASSPGVNYGYTF.

The V gene is TRBV18, the J gene TRBJ2-1; TRBD1 matches 9 bases. J was trimmed by 5 bases and V by 5 bases; bases with no gene match: 7. The CDR3 extends over 15 amino acids. Germline CDR1 is KGHSH and CDR2 is LQKENI. DNA for the CDR3: TGTGCCAGCTCAACGGGACAGGGCGGCAACAATGAGCAGTTCTTC. The encoded protein is CASSTGQGGNNEQFF.

V and J are TRBV6-1 and TRBJ2-3; TRBD2 matches at 10 bases. The CDR3 consists of 15 residues. Germline CDR1 is MNHNS and CDR2 is SASEGT. The ends lost 6 bases at V and 0 bases at J; junction bases unmatched: 3. The CDR3 loop is CASRASGSSTDTQYF. In DNA form, the CDR3 reads TGTGCCAGCAGGGCTAGCGGGAGTAGCACAGATACGCAGTATTTT.